This T cell receptor (beta chain) originates from a study of blood T cell repertoires in COVID-19. Study-wide context: The United States, Italy and Spain provided the acute and convalescent COVID-19 samples.

The CDR3 is 15 amino acids. V lost 3 bases and J lost 6, with 15 bases in between. Germline assignment: CDR1 SGHRS and CDR2 YFSETQ. Methods used by the authors: Estimated nucleated cell counts came from reference gene primer amplification. The assay was immunoSEQ multiplex PCR, and TCRdb's table has in-frame clones only and misses some. That table supplies the V and J calls and clone size; D and trimming were determined from the DNA. The table records approximately 240,000 clones, 87% of them present only once. Sequencing used peripheral blood. The chain uses TRBV5-1 and TRBJ2-2; D is unclear. The receptor comes from a woman between 18 and 29 years old who had recovered from COVID-19. The CDR3 DNA reads TGCGCCAGCAGCTCCGGCTGGTTGGGCGCCGGGGAGCTGTTTTTT. This gives the protein CASSSGWLGAGELFF.